This T cell receptor (beta chain) is from a study of CD8 T cells in ankylosing spondylitis. The study, taken as a whole, reports: Certain motif variants had earlier appeared in reactive arthritis synovial fluid and blood. Significant enrichment of disease-linked clones was reported in matched ankylosing spondylitis synovial fluid. The authors found the disease-linked clones to be CD8+ and relatively rare in peripheral blood.

Trimming removed 8 bases from V and 6 bases from J, with 20 bases in between. The CDR3 extends over 15 amino acids. As for this clonotype: Its antigen is currently unknown.

Each CDR3 protein is one row after TCRdb ran MiXCR on the 5' RACE reads. The table shows under 200,000 distinct CDR3 sequences, with under 15% occurring only once. The sequenced sample was blood, either unsorted or a sorted T cell fraction (not recorded which). The receptor's source is a female donor with ankylosing spondylitis or in good health (not recorded which). This chain links TRBV12-3 or TRBV12-4 with TRBJ1-3, with D perhaps TRBD1 (5 bases). As DNA, the CDR3 is TGTGCCAGCGGGGGGGGGGGAGGTCTCCTAAACACCATATATTTT. This translates into CASGGGGGLLNTIYF.